Listed below are T cell receptor beta chains from one sample, sequenced in a study of response to subunit inactivated influenza vaccine. TCRdb analysed the RT-PCR reads with MiXCR anew, one entry per CDR3 protein. The table records under 750,000 distinct CDR3 sequences, 12% of them present only once. The sequenced sample was PBMCs from blood, obtained on the day of vaccination. The receptors come from a man over 45 who received an inactivated influenza vaccine. The CDR3 runs from the conserved cysteine through the conserved F or W. D genes are given only for firm matches. A clone size is listed for some rows: how often the clone was seen (once, few, many), or a class if it is expanded.

cdr3_length j_call d_call v_call clone_size cdr3_aa cdr3_nt
12 TRBJ2-1 . TRBV4-2 . CAIGSWYNEQSF TGTGCCATCGGCTCCTGGTACAATGAGCAGTCCTTC
14 TRBJ2-7 . TRBV6-2/TRBV6-3 few CASSYGTPPYEQYF TGTGCCAGCAGTTACGGGACACCCCCCTACGAGCAGTACTTC
15 TRBJ1-4 TRBD1 TRBV20-1 . CSAAPGQGANEKLFF TGCAGTGCTGCCCCGGGACAGGGGGCTAATGAAAAACTGTTTTTT
13 TRBJ2-7 . TRBV2 few CASSDRISYEQYF TGTGCCAGCAGTGACAGGATTTCCTACGAGCAGTACTTC
14 TRBJ2-7 . TRBV5-1 many CASSSTGTTYEQYF TGCGCCAGCAGCTCGACAGGGACTACCTACGAGCAGTACTTC
12 TRBJ1-2 . TRBV12-3/TRBV12-4 many CASSRDSYGYTF TGTGCCAGCAGTCGCGACAGCTATGGCTACACCTTC
14 TRBJ2-3 . TRBV6-5 few CASSYGAGSDTQYF TGTGCCAGCAGTTACGGTGCTGGGAGTGATACGCAGTATTTT
15 TRBJ2-2 . TRBV19 many CASTRRSSNTGELFF TGTGCCAGTACCCGGAGGTCCTCGAACACCGGGGAGCTGTTTTTT
17 TRBJ2-1 TRBD2 TRBV6-5 . CASSYRLAGTSLNEQFF TGTGCCAGCAGTTACAGACTAGCGGGGACTTCACTGAATGAGCAGTTCTTC
13 TRBJ1-5 . TRBV7-2 few CASSLDTDRPQHF TGTGCCAGCAGCTTAGATACCGATAGGCCCCAGCATTTT
13 TRBJ2-7 TRBD2 TRBV5-1 . CASSQDSVGGEYF TGCGCCAGCAGCCAGGACAGTGTCGGGGGGGAGTACTTC
16 TRBJ2-4 . TRBV18 . CASSPAGAGAKNIQYF TGTGCCAGCTCACCAGCGGGGGCCGGGGCCAAAAACATTCAGTACTTC
12 TRBJ1-1 TRBD1 TRBV10-3 few CATTGVSTEAFF TGTGCCACCACAGGGGTGTCCACTGAAGCTTTCTTT
17 TRBJ2-2 TRBD2 TRBV9 many CASSVGAGGPNTGELFF TGTGCCAGCAGCGTGGGAGCGGGGGGGCCGAACACCGGGGAGCTGTTTTTT
15 TRBJ2-2 . TRBV6-1 . CASSAPGVGPGELFF TGTGCCAGCAGCGCCCCCGGGGTAGGCCCCGGGGAGCTGTTTTTT
14 TRBJ2-4 TRBD2 TRBV12-3/TRBV12-4 . CASSWAGGRNIQYF TGTGCCAGCAGTTGGGCGGGGGGCAGAAACATTCAGTACTTC
14 TRBJ2-7 . TRBV15 few CATSREVGYYEQYF TGTGCCACCAGCAGAGAGGTGGGATACTACGAGCAGTACTTC
18 TRBJ2-3 . TRBV11-2 . CASSLDLASDPSTDTQYF TGTGCCAGCAGCTTAGATCTCGCCAGCGACCCTAGCACAGATACGCAGTATTTT
14 TRBJ2-7 . TRBV9 . CASSPTSRYEEQYF TGTGCCAGCAGCCCAACTAGCAGATACGAAGAGCAGTACTTC
15 TRBJ1-1 . TRBV12-3/TRBV12-4 few CASSPLPLMNTEAFF TGTGCCAGCAGTCCCCTTCCCCTTATGAACACTGAAGCTTTCTTT
15 TRBJ2-7 TRBD1 TRBV7-8 . CASSPGTGTGYEQYF TGTGCCAGCAGCCCGGGGACAGGGACGGGTTACGAGCAGTACTTC
13 TRBJ1-6 . TRBV10-3 few CAIRGAGNSPLHF TGTGCCATCAGGGGGGCCGGGAATTCACCCCTCCACTTT
14 TRBJ2-1 . TRBV7-2 . CASSNTPQYNEQFF TGTGCCAGCAGCAATACGCCCCAGTACAATGAGCAGTTCTTC
16 TRBJ2-5 TRBD1 TRBV28 . CASSLSTGAVEETQYF TGTGCCAGCAGTTTGAGCACAGGGGCAGTCGAAGAGACCCAGTACTTC
17 TRBJ2-6 . TRBV12-3/TRBV12-4 . CASSFQGLRAGANVLTF TGTGCCAGCAGTTTTCAGGGGCTTAGGGCGGGGGCCAACGTCCTGACTTTC
18 TRBJ2-1 TRBD2 TRBV6-5 . CASSYSLPGLAGGSEQFF TGTGCCAGCAGTTACTCCCTCCCGGGACTAGCGGGAGGGAGTGAGCAGTTCTTC
14 TRBJ2-6 . TRBV18 many CASSPPAGANVLTF TGTGCCAGCTCACCACCCGCTGGGGCCAACGTCCTGACTTTC
14 TRBJ2-7 TRBD2 TRBV5-5 . CASSPILGGDEQYF TGTGCCAGCAGCCCCATTCTGGGGGGGGACGAGCAGTACTTC
14 TRBJ2-1 TRBD2 TRBV28 few CASSAAGGLNEQFF TGTGCCAGCAGTGCAGCGGGAGGGCTTAATGAGCAGTTCTTC
13 TRBJ2-3 . TRBV11-3 . CASSLAVIDTQYF TGTGCCAGCAGCTTAGCAGTTATCGATACGCAGTATTTT
15 TRBJ1-1 TRBD1 TRBV7-9 few CASSQDRVRDTEAFF TGTGCCAGCAGCCAAGACAGGGTCCGGGACACTGAAGCTTTCTTT
12 TRBJ2-2 . TRBV4-2 many CASSQETGELFF TGTGCCAGCAGCCAAGAAACCGGGGAGCTGTTTTTT
15 TRBJ2-7 TRBD1 TRBV7-2 few CASSFAGTGSYEQYF TGTGCCAGCAGCTTCGCCGGGACAGGGTCCTACGAGCAGTACTTC
16 TRBJ2-7 . TRBV7-9 few CASSRRGNRGIAEQYF TGTGCCAGCAGCCGGAGGGGGAACAGGGGTATCGCCGAGCAGTACTTC
13 TRBJ2-7 TRBD2 TRBV6-1 many CASSVAGLYEQYF TGTGCCAGCAGTGTAGCGGGACTTTACGAGCAGTACTTC
15 TRBJ2-7 TRBD1 TRBV4-3 . CASSQIRDSSYEQYF TGCGCCAGCAGCCAAATCCGGGACAGCTCCTACGAGCAGTACTTC
13 TRBJ2-7 . TRBV18 . CASSTTEPYEQYF TGTGCCAGCTCAACTACGGAGCCCTACGAGCAGTACTTC
12 TRBJ1-5 . TRBV20-1 . CSAIRSNQPQHF TGCAGTGCTATCAGGAGCAATCAGCCCCAGCATTTT
16 TRBJ2-3 TRBD1 TRBV5-1 many CASSLLRDSGTDTQYF TGCGCCAGCAGCTTACTCCGGGACAGCGGCACAGATACGCAGTATTTT
17 TRBJ1-3 . TRBV6-1 . CASSEAGYSSSGNTIYF TGTGCCAGCAGTGAAGCCGGGTACAGTTCCTCTGGAAACACCATATATTTT
14 TRBJ2-7 . TRBV11-2 few CASSFVSGSYEQYF TGTGCCAGCAGCTTTGTTAGTGGATCCTACGAGCAGTACTTC
17 TRBJ2-2 TRBD2 TRBV12-3/TRBV12-4 many CASRTGTSGGASGELFF TGTGCCAGCAGAACCGGGACTAGCGGGGGGGCATCCGGGGAGCTGTTTTTT
14 TRBJ2-3 . TRBV27 few CASSLSVRRGTQYF TGTGCCAGCAGTCTATCCGTCCGGCGTGGTACGCAGTATTTT
13 TRBJ1-5 . TRBV29-1 many CSVVTGLNQPQHF TGCAGCGTTGTTACAGGCCTCAATCAGCCCCAGCATTTT
17 TRBJ2-1 TRBD2 TRBV27 many CASSLPSGGADYNEQFF TGTGCCAGCAGTTTACCTAGCGGGGGGGCAGATTACAATGAGCAGTTCTTC
13 TRBJ2-2 . TRBV6-1 few CASNVGNGGELFF TGTGCCAGCAACGTGGGGAACGGAGGGGAGCTGTTTTTT
15 TRBJ2-5 TRBD2 TRBV2 . CASSEQRGTLETQYF TGTGCCAGCAGTGAGCAGCGGGGGACGTTGGAGACCCAGTACTTC
15 TRBJ2-7 . TRBV14 . CASSQEKAGLYEQYF TGTGCCAGCAGCCAAGAGAAAGCAGGGCTCTACGAGCAGTACTTC
16 TRBJ2-2 TRBD1 TRBV24-1 few CATSETGGRDTGELFF TGTGCCACCAGTGAGACAGGGGGCCGGGACACCGGGGAGCTGTTTTTT
16 TRBJ2-4 . TRBV7-9 many CASSPGLLLAKNIQYF TGTGCCAGCAGCCCTGGACTCCTACTAGCCAAAAACATTCAGTACTTC
12 TRBJ2-7 . TRBV10-3 . CAISDSGYEQYF TGTGCCATCAGTGATTCTGGGTACGAGCAGTACTTC
14 TRBJ1-5 TRBD1 TRBV25-1 . CASSAAGGSQPQHF TGTGCCAGCAGTGCCGCAGGGGGCAGTCAGCCCCAGCATTTT
14 TRBJ2-5 . TRBV24-1 . CATSDPRTKETQYF TGTGCCACCAGTGATCCCCGGACAAAAGAGACCCAGTACTTC
15 TRBJ2-1 . TRBV5-1 many CASSLSGDSYNEQFF TGCGCCAGCAGCTTGAGCGGAGACTCCTACAATGAGCAGTTCTTC
14 TRBJ1-1 . TRBV5-1 . CASSPPTASTEAFF TGCGCCAGCAGCCCGCCAACGGCAAGCACTGAAGCTTTCTTT
16 TRBJ2-1 TRBD2 TRBV4-3 few CASSQDWGGAYNEQFF TGCGCCAGCAGCCAAGATTGGGGGGGGGCCTACAATGAGCAGTTCTTC
15 TRBJ2-1 . TRBV6-1 few CASGPNRVINNEQFF TGTGCCAGCGGACCAAACCGGGTAATTAACAATGAGCAGTTCTTC
15 TRBJ2-6 . TRBV6-2/TRBV6-3 many CASSYDGSGANVLTF TGTGCCAGCAGTTACGACGGCTCTGGGGCCAACGTCCTGACTTTC
13 TRBJ2-3 . TRBV5-1 . CASSRGAGDTQYF TGCGCCAGCTCTAGAGGGGCAGGAGATACGCAGTATTTT